Listed below are T cell receptor beta chains from one sample, sequenced in a study of naive and memory T cell subsets. TCRdb fed the 5' RACE reads into MiXCR, producing one record per CDR3 protein. Of approximately 58,000 distinct CDR3 sequences listed, approximately 6.6% are singletons. These receptors were collected from a male donor in good health. Both conserved end residues are part of each CDR3. D genes are given only for firm matches. A clone size is listed for some rows: how often the clone was seen (once, few, many), or a class if it is expanded.

clone size,D gene,V gene,J gene,CDR3 DNA,CDR3 protein
NA,NA,TRBV2,TRBJ1-3,TGTGCCAGCAGTGAAATAACGGGGGTTGGAAACACCATATATTTT,CASSEITGVGNTIYF
NA,TRBD2,TRBV6-5,TRBJ2-2,TGTGCCAGCAGTTACACGACTAGCGCCGCCGGGGAGCTGTTTTTT,CASSYTTSAAGELFF
many,NA,TRBV21-1,TRBJ1-5,TGTGCCAGCAGCAAACAGGTGCGGAATAGCAATCAGCCCCAGCATTTT,CASSKQVRNSNQPQHF
many,TRBD2,TRBV5-1,TRBJ2-1,TGCGCCAGCGGAGAAACTAGCGGGAAGAGAGAGAAGAGTCATGAGCAGTTCTTC,CASGETSGKREKSHEQFF
many,NA,TRBV6-2/TRBV6-3,TRBJ2-1,TGTGCCAGCAGTTACACAGGACTCAACAATGAGCAGTTCTTC,CASSYTGLNNEQFF
many,TRBD1,TRBV20-1,TRBJ2-4,TGCAGTGCTCCGAACCTGGGACAGGGTAAAAACATTCAGTACTTC,CSAPNLGQGKNIQYF
NA,NA,TRBV5-4,TRBJ2-3,TGTGCCAGCAGCTTGGGGGTACCAGAGGTTAGCACAGATACGCAGTATTTT,CASSLGVPEVSTDTQYF
few,TRBD2,TRBV20-1,TRBJ2-3,TGCAGTGCTAGAGTCGAGCGGGGGGACCCTCGGGGAGATACGCAGTATTTT,CSARVERGDPRGDTQYF
few,TRBD1,TRBV7-8,TRBJ2-5,TGTGCCAGCAGCTTAAGGGGGCGACAGAATGGAGAGACCCAGTACTTC,CASSLRGRQNGETQYF
medium-sized,NA,TRBV27,TRBJ2-1,TGTGCCAGCAGTTTAGCAGACTACTCCTACAATGAGCAGTTCTTC,CASSLADYSYNEQFF
few,NA,TRBV4-2,TRBJ1-1,TGTGCCAGCAGCCAAGATGGCACGAATATGAACACTGAAGCTTTCTTT,CASSQDGTNMNTEAFF
few,NA,TRBV6-4,TRBJ1-1,TGTGCCAGCAGTGACTCGGTGGGGGGGGAAGCTTTCTTT,CASSDSVGGEAFF
NA,TRBD1,TRBV28,TRBJ2-7,TGTGCCAGCCTGGACAGGGCCTACGAGCAGTACTTC,CASLDRAYEQYF
few,NA,TRBV2,TRBJ2-5,TGTGCCAGCAATGCTGACATTACTAGTGGGGAGACCCAGTACTTC,CASNADITSGETQYF
many,NA,TRBV3-1,TRBJ2-3,TGTGCCAGCAGAGCCTTTGCCAGGGACACAGATACGCAGTATTTT,CASRAFARDTDTQYF
NA,NA,TRBV19,TRBJ1-1,TGTGCCAGTAGTATAGATCAGGGTGGCACTGAAGCTTTCTTT,CASSIDQGGTEAFF
few,TRBD2,TRBV11-2,TRBJ2-7,TGTGCCAGCAGCCCCATACCCGGGGGGGAATACGAGCAGTACTTC,CASSPIPGGEYEQYF
many,NA,TRBV9,TRBJ2-6,TGTGCCAGCAGCGTAGAACGGGGTACCAGCTCTGGGGCCAACGTCCTGACTTTC,CASSVERGTSSGANVLTF
NA,TRBD1,TRBV20-1,TRBJ2-7,TGCAGTGTTCGAGATCCGGGACAGATCTACGAGCAGTACTTC,CSVRDPGQIYEQYF
NA,NA,TRBV6-1,TRBJ1-2,TGTGCCAGCAGTGACCGACAGCCCCGGGGCTATGGCTACACCTTC,CASSDRQPRGYGYTF
many,TRBD2,TRBV6-5,TRBJ2-3,TGTGCCAGCAGTTACTTAGCGGGGGGTTCCACAGATACGCAGTATTTT,CASSYLAGGSTDTQYF
few,NA,TRBV7-9,TRBJ1-2,TGTGCCAGCAGCTTAGATACGGGGAGCTATGGCTACACCTTC,CASSLDTGSYGYTF
few,TRBD1,TRBV6-6,TRBJ2-7,TGTGCCAGCAGTCAGGACAGGGGCAACGAGCAGTACTTC,CASSQDRGNEQYF